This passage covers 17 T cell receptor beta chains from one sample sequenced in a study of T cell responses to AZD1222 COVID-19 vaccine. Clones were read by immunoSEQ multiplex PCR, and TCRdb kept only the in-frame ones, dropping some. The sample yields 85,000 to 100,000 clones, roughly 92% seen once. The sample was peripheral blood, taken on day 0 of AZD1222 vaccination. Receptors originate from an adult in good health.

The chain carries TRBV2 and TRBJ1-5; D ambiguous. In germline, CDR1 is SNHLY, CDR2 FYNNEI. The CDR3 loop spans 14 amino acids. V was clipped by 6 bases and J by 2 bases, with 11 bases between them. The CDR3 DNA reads TGTGCCAGCAGCGAACCTGCGGGCAATCAGCCCCAGCATTTT. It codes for CASSEPAGNQPQHF.

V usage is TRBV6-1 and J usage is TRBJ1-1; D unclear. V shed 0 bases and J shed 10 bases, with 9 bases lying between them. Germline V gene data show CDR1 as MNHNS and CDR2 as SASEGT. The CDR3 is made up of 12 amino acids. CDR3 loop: CASSEAGLIAFF. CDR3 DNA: TGTGCCAGCAGTGAAGCGGGGTTGATAGCTTTCTTT.

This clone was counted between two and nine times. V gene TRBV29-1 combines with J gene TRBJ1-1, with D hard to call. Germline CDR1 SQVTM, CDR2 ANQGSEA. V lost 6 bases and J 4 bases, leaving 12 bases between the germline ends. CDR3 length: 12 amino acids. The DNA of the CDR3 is TGCAGCGTCACGTCGAGGTCCACTGAAGCTTTCTTT. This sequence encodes CSVTSRSTEAFF.

CDR3 nucleotides: TGTGCCAGCAGCCAAGATCAGGGCGCCTGGGGTGAAGCTTTCTTT. Its protein product is CASSQDQGAWGEAFF. The rearrangement uses TRBV4-2 and TRBJ1-1; TRBD1 might be the D (5 bases). V shed 0 bases and J shed 7 bases, with 15 bases lying between them. The CDR3 is 15 residues long. CDR1 is LGHNA, CDR2 YNFKEQ, per germline.

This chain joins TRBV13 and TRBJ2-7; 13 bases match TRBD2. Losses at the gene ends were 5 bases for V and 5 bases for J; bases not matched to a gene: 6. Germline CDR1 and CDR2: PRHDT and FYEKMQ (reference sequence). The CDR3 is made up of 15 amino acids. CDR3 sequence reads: CASSERTSGSNEQYF. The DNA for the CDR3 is TGTGCCAGCAGCGAAAGGACTAGCGGGAGCAACGAGCAGTACTTC.

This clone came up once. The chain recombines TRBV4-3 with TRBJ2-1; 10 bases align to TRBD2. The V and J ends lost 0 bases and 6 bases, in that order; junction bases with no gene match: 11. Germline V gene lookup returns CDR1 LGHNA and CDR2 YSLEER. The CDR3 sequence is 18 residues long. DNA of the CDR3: TGCGCCAGCAGCCAAGAGGGACTAGCGCGGCCTTGGGGCAATGAGCAGTTCTTC. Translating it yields CASSQEGLARPWGNEQFF.

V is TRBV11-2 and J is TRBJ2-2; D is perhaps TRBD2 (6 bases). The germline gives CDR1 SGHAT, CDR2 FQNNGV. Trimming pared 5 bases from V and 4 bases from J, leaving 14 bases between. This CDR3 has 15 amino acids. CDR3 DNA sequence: TGTGCCAGCAGCATACATAGCGGCCGCACCGGGGAGCTGTTTTTT. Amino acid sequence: CASSIHSGRTGELFF. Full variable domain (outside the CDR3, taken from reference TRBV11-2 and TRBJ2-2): EAGVAQSPRYKIIEKRQSVAFWCNPISGHATLYWYQQILGQGPKLLIQFQNNGVVDDSQLPKDRFSAERLKGVDSTLKIQPAKLEDSAVYLCASSIHSGRTGELFFGEGSRLTVL.

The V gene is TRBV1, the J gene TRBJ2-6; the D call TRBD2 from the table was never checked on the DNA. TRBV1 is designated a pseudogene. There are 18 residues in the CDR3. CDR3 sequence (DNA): TGCACCAGCAGCCCGACTAGTTTGTGCAAAAGTCGGGCCAACGTCTTGACTTTC. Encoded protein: CTSSPTSLCKSRANVLTF.

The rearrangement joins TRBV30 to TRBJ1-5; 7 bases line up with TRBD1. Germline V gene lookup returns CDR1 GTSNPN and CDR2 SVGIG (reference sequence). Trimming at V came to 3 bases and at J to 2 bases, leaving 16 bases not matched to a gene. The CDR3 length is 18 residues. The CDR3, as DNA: TGTGCCTGGAGCCGGCGGGACAGAAGTTTTATAGGCAATCAGCCCCAGCATTTT. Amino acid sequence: CAWSRRDRSFIGNQPQHF. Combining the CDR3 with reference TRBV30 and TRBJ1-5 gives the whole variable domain SQTIHQWPATLVQPVGSPLSLECTVEGTSNPNLYWYRQAAGRGLQLLFYSVGIGQISSEVPQNLSASRPQDRQFILSSKKLLLSDSGFYLCAWSRRDRSFIGNQPQHFGDGTRLSIL.

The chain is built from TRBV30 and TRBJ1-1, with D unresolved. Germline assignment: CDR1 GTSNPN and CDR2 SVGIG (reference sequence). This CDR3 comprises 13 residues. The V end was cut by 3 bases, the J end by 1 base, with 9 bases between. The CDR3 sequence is CAWRGTGNTEAFF. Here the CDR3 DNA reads TGTGCCTGGAGGGGCACGGGGAACACTGAAGCTTTCTTT. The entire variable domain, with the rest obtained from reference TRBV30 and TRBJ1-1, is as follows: SQTIHQWPATLVQPVGSPLSLECTVEGTSNPNLYWYRQAAGRGLQLLFYSVGIGQISSEVPQNLSASRPQDRQFILSSKKLLLSDSGFYLCAWRGTGNTEAFFGQGTRLTVV.

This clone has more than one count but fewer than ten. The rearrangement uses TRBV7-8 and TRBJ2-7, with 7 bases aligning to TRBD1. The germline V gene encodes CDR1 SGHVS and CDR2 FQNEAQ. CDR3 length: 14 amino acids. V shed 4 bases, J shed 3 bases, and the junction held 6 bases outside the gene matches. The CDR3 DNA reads TGTGCCAGCAGCTCTACAGGGGCGGTCTACGAGCAGTACTTC. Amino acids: CASSSTGAVYEQYF.

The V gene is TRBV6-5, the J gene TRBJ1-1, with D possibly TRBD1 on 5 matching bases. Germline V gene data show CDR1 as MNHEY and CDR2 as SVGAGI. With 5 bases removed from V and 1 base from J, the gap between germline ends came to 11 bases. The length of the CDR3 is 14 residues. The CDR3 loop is CASSLRQSNTEAFF. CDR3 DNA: TGTGCCAGCAGTCTTCGACAGTCGAACACTGAAGCTTTCTTT.

The CDR3 nucleotides read TGTGCCAGCAGCCGCACCCGGGACAGTACGCAGTATTTT. Amino acids: CASSRTRDSTQYF. The rearrangement links TRBV27 to TRBJ2-3, with 7 bases matching TRBD1. The J segment lost 8 bases and the V segment lost 6 bases, leaving 8 bases of the junction unmatched. The germline gives CDR1 MNHEY, CDR2 SMNVEV (reference sequence). The CDR3 runs to 13 residues.

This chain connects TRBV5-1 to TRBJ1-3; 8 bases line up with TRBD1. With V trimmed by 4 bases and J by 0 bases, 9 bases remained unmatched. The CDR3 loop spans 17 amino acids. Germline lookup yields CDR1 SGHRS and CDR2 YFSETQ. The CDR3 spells CASSPKPGTGSGNTIYF. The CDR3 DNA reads TGCGCCAGCAGCCCCAAGCCCGGGACAGGCTCTGGAAACACCATATATTTT.

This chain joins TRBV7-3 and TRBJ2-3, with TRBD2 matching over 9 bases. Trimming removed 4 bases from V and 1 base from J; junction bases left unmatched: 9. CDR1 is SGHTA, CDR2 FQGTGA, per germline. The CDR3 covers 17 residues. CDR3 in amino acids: CASSSRGGAAGTDTQYF. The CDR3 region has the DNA TGTGCCAGCAGCTCCCGCGGGGGGGCCGCTGGCACAGATACGCAGTATTTT.

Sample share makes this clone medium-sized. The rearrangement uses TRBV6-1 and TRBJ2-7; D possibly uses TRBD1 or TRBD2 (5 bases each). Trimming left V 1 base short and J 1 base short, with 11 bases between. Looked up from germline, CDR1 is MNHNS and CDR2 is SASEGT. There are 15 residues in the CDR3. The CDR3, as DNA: TGTGCCAGCAGTGAAGTAGGGACGGCTTCCTACGAGCAGTACTTC. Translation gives CASSEVGTASYEQYF.

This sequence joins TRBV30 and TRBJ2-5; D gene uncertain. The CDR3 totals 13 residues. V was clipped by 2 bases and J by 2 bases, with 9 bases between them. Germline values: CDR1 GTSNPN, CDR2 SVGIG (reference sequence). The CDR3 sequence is CAWSRKLQETQYF. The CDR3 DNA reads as TGTGCCTGGAGTAGGAAGTTACAAGAGACCCAGTACTTC.